This record concerns one T cell receptor beta chain sequence. Followed longitudinally, the Seattle patients had been enrolled during active infection. This sample is drawn from a study of blood T cell repertoires in COVID-19. The overall study: Sites in the United States, Italy and Spain provided acute and convalescent COVID-19 samples. The cDNA or gDNA used as material had been derived from T cells, B-cell-depleted T cells, or PBMCs.

Original analysis: Quantification of nucleated cells was approximated via reference gene primer amplification. Only in-frame clones appear in the TCRdb table, and some are missing; sequencing was by immunoSEQ multiplex PCR. The D gene and trimming were derived from the DNA, and the V and J assignments and clone size from that table. This table has some 170,000 clones, over 70% appearing once. Germline CDR1 SGHVS, CDR2 FQNEAQ. The ends lost 6 bases at V and 6 bases at J; junction bases unmatched: 11. The CDR3 totals 15 residues. The sequencing input was peripheral blood. This chain joins TRBV7-8 and TRBJ1-2; 9 bases fit TRBD1. The receptor's source is a woman between 40 and 55 years old with COVID-19, enrolled during active disease. CDR3 bases: TGTGCCAGCAGTCTACTTCAAACAGGGGGCGATGGCTACACCTTC. Protein product: CASSLLQTGGDGYTF.